A selection of T cell receptor beta chains follows, all from one sample in a study of blood T cell repertoires in COVID-19. Assay used: immunoSEQ multiplex PCR; TCRdb lists only in-frame clones, some missing. The repertoire holds more than 95,000 clones, with approximately 80% as singletons. What was sequenced was peripheral blood. The receptors were gathered from a man aged 35 to 55 with active or convalescent COVID-19. Both conserved end residues are part of each CDR3. D genes are given only for firm matches. The size entry is marked missing in some rows and otherwise reads once, few, many or a size class.

TRBJ2-7,TRBV4-1,-,TRBD2,TGCGCCAGCAGCCAAGAAAGCGGGAGCGGGTACGAGCAGTACTTC,CASSQESGSGYEQYF
TRBJ1-1,TRBV11-1,-,-,TGTGCCAGCAGCTTAAAAGGGGGCACTGAAGCTTTCTTT,CASSLKGGTEAFF
TRBJ2-1,TRBV7-3,once,-,TGTGCCAGCAGCCAGGGGAACGGGGGGCCGTACAATGAGCAGTTCTTC,CASSQGNGGPYNEQFF
TRBJ2-7,TRBV13,-,-,TGTGCCAGCAGCCTGACGACAGGACCCTACGAGCAGTACTTC,CASSLTTGPYEQYF
TRBJ2-1,TRBV24-1,-,TRBD2,TGTGCCACCAGTGATGCACTAGCGGGCCTAAATGAGCAGTTCTTC,CATSDALAGLNEQFF
TRBJ2-7,TRBV11-3,-,TRBD1,TGTGCCAGCAGCTCCGGAACAGGGGTTTCCGAGCAGTACTTC,CASSSGTGVSEQYF
TRBJ1-5,TRBV10-3,-,TRBD1,TGTGCCATCAGTGAGAGAGGACAGGGACTAAGCAATCAGCCCCAGCATTTT,CAISERGQGLSNQPQHF
TRBJ1-6,TRBV7-3,-,-,TGTGCCAGCAGCTCTCAAGGAGGGAATTCACCCCTCCACTTT,CASSSQGGNSPLHF
TRBJ1-2,TRBV6-2/TRBV6-3,-,-,TGTGCCAGCAGTTACTCGATACAGGATGGCTACACCTTC,CASSYSIQDGYTF
TRBJ1-4,TRBV19,-,-,TGTGCCAGTAGTATCAGAATTAATGAAAAACTGTTTTTT,CASSIRINEKLFF
TRBJ2-5,TRBV19,-,-,TGTGCCAGTAGTGCGGGAGAGACCCAGTACTTC,CASSAGETQYF
TRBJ1-2,TRBV28,-,TRBD1,TGTGCCAGCAGTCGTCCATTTGACAGGGGTTATGGCTACACCTTC,CASSRPFDRGYGYTF
TRBJ2-3,TRBV7-3,-,TRBD2,TGTGCCAGCAGCCCGGGGGGTGATACGCAGTATTTT,CASSPGGDTQYF
TRBJ1-2,TRBV28,-,-,TGTGCCAGCAGAGGGGAGCGGGGAGGGGGCTACACCTTC,CASRGERGGGYTF
TRBJ2-1,TRBV9,-,-,TGTGCCAGCAGCGTTAGTGACTACCCCGCCTACAATGAGCAGTTCTTC,CASSVSDYPAYNEQFF
TRBJ1-1,TRBV5-8,many,TRBD1,TGTGCCAGCAGCTTGCAGGGGGCGTCCCCTGAAGCTTTCTTT,CASSLQGASPEAFF
TRBJ2-5,TRBV5-4,-,TRBD2,TGTGCCAGCAGCTTACCCGGGACTAGCGGGCGAGAGACCCAGTACTTC,CASSLPGTSGRETQYF
TRBJ1-5,TRBV27,-,-,TGTGCCAGCAGTTTATTGGGTCCGGACAGAGGCCAGCATTTT,CASSLLGPDRGQHF
TRBJ2-5,TRBV6-1,-,-,TGTGCCAGCAGTGAAGGAGTCCGGACCCAGTACTTC,CASSEGVRTQYF
TRBJ1-1,TRBV7-3,-,-,TGTGCCAGCAGCTTTAACACCAGGACTGAAGCTTTCTTT,CASSFNTRTEAFF
TRBJ1-4,TRBV29-1,-,-,TGCAGCGTAACATCCCCGGGGTCAACTAATGAAAAACTGTTTTTT,CSVTSPGSTNEKLFF
TRBJ1-2,TRBV2,once,TRBD1,TGTGCCAAACGGACAGGGCACGGCTACACCTTC,CAKRTGHGYTF
TRBJ1-5,TRBV28,-,TRBD1,TGTGCCAGCAGTTTATCGACAGGGTTGGGTAAGGCCCAGCATTTT,CASSLSTGLGKAQHF
TRBJ1-1,TRBV4-3,-,-,TGCGCCAGCAGCCCCCGGGTTGACACTGAAGCTTTCTTT,CASSPRVDTEAFF
TRBJ2-3,TRBV2,-,TRBD2,TGTGCCAGCAGTGTAACTAGCGGGAGGCCAGATACGCAGTATTTT,CASSVTSGRPDTQYF
TRBJ1-2,TRBV19,-,TRBD1,TGTGCCACCCGGGACAGGGGGGGCCATGGCTACACCTTC,CATRDRGGHGYTF
TRBJ2-2,TRBV9,-,TRBD2,TGTGCCAGCAGCGTAGGGCGGGAGGGCCACGGGGAGCTGTTTTTT,CASSVGREGHGELFF
TRBJ1-1,TRBV6-4,-,-,TGTGCCAGCAGGCAAACAGGGAACACTGAAGCTTTCTTT,CASRQTGNTEAFF
TRBJ1-3,TRBV30,once,-,TGTGCCTGGAGGGGCTACACAGAAACTGGAAACACCATATATTTT,CAWRGYTETGNTIYF
TRBJ1-3,TRBV27,-,-,TGTGCCAGCAGTTTCCTGAGCTCTGGAAACACCATATATTTT,CASSFLSSGNTIYF
TRBJ2-1,TRBV6-5,-,TRBD1,TGTGCCAGCGGGACAGGAACAATCAATGAGCAGTTCTTC,CASGTGTINEQFF
TRBJ1-5,TRBV28,-,TRBD1,TGTGCCAGCAGTCTTCTGGGACAGGTAAATCAGCCCCAGCATTTT,CASSLLGQVNQPQHF
TRBJ2-1,TRBV30,-,TRBD2,TGTGCCTGGAAAAGCGGGAGGACCTACAATGAGCAGTTCTTC,CAWKSGRTYNEQFF
TRBJ1-5,TRBV5-4,-,TRBD1,TGTGCCTTCTCCGGACAGGGAGGCAATCAGCCCCAGCATTTT,CAFSGQGGNQPQHF
TRBJ2-1,TRBV24-1,-,TRBD2,TGTGCCACCAAGGCGGGAGGGCACGGGTATGAGCAGTTCTTC,CATKAGGHGYEQFF
TRBJ1-2,TRBV4-1,-,-,TGCGCCAGCAGCCAAGGAACAGGGCTAAGCACCTTC,CASSQGTGLSTF
TRBJ2-2,TRBV19,-,-,TGTGCCAGTAGTATAATAAACACCGGGGAGCTGTTTTTT,CASSIINTGELFF
TRBJ2-7,TRBV3-1/TRBV3-2,-,TRBD2,TGTGCCAGCAGCCAAGACTTTGGTAGCGGGCGTACCTACGAGCAGTACTTC,CASSQDFGSGRTYEQYF
TRBJ2-7,TRBV7-9,-,-,TGTGCCAGCAGCCGTATGGGGCTCGTCCAAACCTACGAGCAGTACTTC,CASSRMGLVQTYEQYF
TRBJ1-5,TRBV5-4,-,TRBD1,TGTGCCAGCAGCTACCAGGGGGCTTGGCAGCCCCAGCATTTT,CASSYQGAWQPQHF
TRBJ1-1,TRBV6-5,-,-,TGTGCCAGCAGACCCTTTCGTAAGGGGGACACTGAAGCTTTCTTT,CASRPFRKGDTEAFF
TRBJ2-1,TRBV5-1,-,-,TGCGCCAGCAGCTTGGCCCAGCGACGGAATGAGCAGTTCTTC,CASSLAQRRNEQFF
TRBJ1-5,TRBV3-1/TRBV3-2,-,TRBD1,TGTGCCAGCAGCCTCGACAGGGGTAATCAGCCCCAGCATTTT,CASSLDRGNQPQHF
TRBJ1-2,TRBV19,once,TRBD1,TGTGCCAGTAGCCCAGGACAGGGTGGCTACACCTTC,CASSPGQGGYTF
TRBJ2-5,TRBV3-1/TRBV3-2,-,-,TGTGCCAGCAGCCAAGAGGCAGAGACCCAGTACTTC,CASSQEAETQYF
TRBJ2-2,TRBV7-2,-,TRBD2,TGTGCCAGCAGCTTAGAGGTTCGAATAGCGGGGGCGTACACCGGGGAGCTGTTTTTT,CASSLEVRIAGAYTGELFF
TRBJ2-1,TRBV9,-,TRBD2,TGTGCCAGCAGCGTTGTAGCGGGGGGGAATGAGCAGTTCTTC,CASSVVAGGNEQFF
TRBJ2-5,TRBV3-1/TRBV3-2,-,-,TGTGCCAGCAGCCAAGTCCGAGAGACCCAGTACTTC,CASSQVRETQYF
TRBJ1-2,TRBV5-1,-,-,TGCGCCAGCAGCTTGGGGGAGGGGAGCTATGGCTACACCTTC,CASSLGEGSYGYTF
TRBJ2-3,TRBV15,-,-,TGTGCCACCAGCAGAGGACCCGGGCTAGCAAGCACAGATACGCAGTATTTT,CATSRGPGLASTDTQYF
TRBJ1-6,TRBV5-6,few,-,TGTGCCAGCAGCTTGTGGGGGACTTCTTTCTATAATTCACCCCTCCACTTT,CASSLWGTSFYNSPLHF
TRBJ2-1,TRBV30,-,TRBD2,TGTGCCGTCTCGACTAGCGGATACAATGAGCAGTTCTTC,CAVSTSGYNEQFF
TRBJ2-3,TRBV10-3,-,TRBD2,TGTGCCATCAGTTTCTACGACCCGGGGACTAGCGGGAGTCTAGCAGATACGCAGTATTTT,CAISFYDPGTSGSLADTQYF
TRBJ2-2,TRBV6-5,once,-,TGTGCCAGCAGCGAGTTCACCGGGGAGCTGTTTTTT,CASSEFTGELFF